A selection of T cell receptor beta chains follows, all from one sample in a study of cytomegalovirus exposure and HLA in healthy donors. Assay: immunoSEQ multiplex PCR; the TCRdb copy retains only in-frame clones and omits some. The sample lists roughly 200,000 clones, roughly 85% occurring once. What was sequenced was PBMCs. These receptors all come from a woman between 50 and 59 years old in good health and CMV-seronegative. CDR3s include the opening cysteine and the closing phenylalanine or tryptophan. A D gene is named only where the DNA matches it firmly. The listing skips clone size in some rows; elsewhere it reads once, few, many or a size class.

TRBJ2-5 17 TRBV5-1 . TRBD2 CASSLGETSLNQETQYF TGCGCCAGCAGCTTGGGTGAGACTAGCCTAAATCAAGAGACCCAGTACTTC
TRBJ1-5 18 TRBV28 . TRBD1 CASSRLTGTGDPRQPQHF TGTGCCAGCAGTAGACTAACCGGGACAGGGGACCCAAGGCAGCCCCAGCATTTT
TRBJ1-4 12 TRBV6-5 . . CASREGNEKLFF TGTGCCAGCAGGGAGGGTAATGAAAAACTGTTTTTT
TRBJ2-3 15 TRBV7-2 . TRBD2 CASSFRAGPTDTQYF TGTGCCAGCAGCTTCCGAGCGGGGCCCACAGATACGCAGTATTTT
TRBJ2-1 16 TRBV7-2 . TRBD2 CASSHLRGRVRHEQFF TGTGCCAGCAGCCATTTGCGCGGGAGGGTGCGGCATGAGCAGTTCTTC
TRBJ1-1 14 TRBV6-5 . . CASSYNPETTLAFF TGTGCCAGCAGTTACAACCCCGAAACAACGTTGGCTTTCTTT
TRBJ1-1 15 TRBV19 . TRBD1 CASKKGTGAYTEAFF TGTGCCAGTAAGAAGGGAACAGGGGCATACACTGAAGCTTTCTTT
TRBJ2-1 13 TRBV12-5 . . CASGRDWNNEQFF TGTGCTAGTGGCCGGGACTGGAACAATGAGCAGTTCTTC
TRBJ1-2 14 TRBV15 . TRBD1 CATSRTGKEGGYTF TGTGCCACCAGCAGGACAGGGAAGGAGGGTGGCTACACCTTC
TRBJ2-7 15 TRBV28 once . CASSSVRESSYEQYF TGTGCCAGCAGTTCTGTCAGGGAAAGCTCCTACGAGCAGTACTTC
TRBJ1-2 16 TRBV7-9 . . CASSWSRQAAYYGYTF TGTGCCAGCAGCTGGTCGAGACAGGCGGCGTACTATGGCTACACCTTC
TRBJ2-1 14 TRBV6-5 once . CASSQDSSYNEQFF TGTGCCAGCAGTCAGGACAGCTCCTACAATGAGCAGTTCTTC
TRBJ2-5 17 TRBV4-2 . TRBD2 CASSQDTGGPEEETQYF TGTGCCAGCAGCCAAGACACGGGAGGGCCCGAAGAAGAGACCCAGTACTTC
TRBJ1-5 14 TRBV27 . . CASTRAGSSQPQHF TGTGCCAGCACTAGGGCGGGGTCCAGTCAGCCCCAGCATTTT
TRBJ1-1 14 TRBV6-1 . . CASSRDTGNTEAFF TGTGCCAGCAGCCGGGACACGGGGAACACTGAAGCTTTCTTT
TRBJ2-2 19 TRBV7-2 . TRBD2 CASSTSRPGLAGNTGELFF TGTGCCAGCAGCACCTCAAGACCGGGACTAGCGGGCAACACCGGGGAGCTGTTTTTT
TRBJ2-3 15 TRBV19 few TRBD1 CASGSRRGRIDTQYF TGTGCCAGTGGAAGCCGCAGGGGGCGGATCGATACGCAGTATTTT
TRBJ2-7 14 TRBV30 . TRBD1 CAWSGGQGIDEQYF TGTGCCTGGAGTGGGGGACAGGGTATTGACGAGCAGTACTTC
TRBJ2-4 18 TRBV28 . TRBD2 CASSLDVAGGPLENIQYF TGTGCCAGCAGTTTAGACGTAGCGGGAGGGCCCCTCGAAAACATTCAGTACTTC
TRBJ2-2 17 TRBV7-9 . TRBD2 CASSLVGLREGLGELFF TGTGCCAGCAGCTTAGTTGGCCTCCGGGAGGGCCTCGGGGAGCTGTTTTTT
TRBJ2-2 15 TRBV4-3 . . CASSQGRLAPGELFF TGCGCCAGCAGCCAAGGGAGGCTAGCGCCCGGGGAGCTGTTTTTT
TRBJ2-7 17 TRBV27 . TRBD2 CASRGSGTSGIPTEQYF TGTGCCAGCAGAGGGTCCGGGACTAGCGGGATTCCAACCGAGCAGTACTTC
TRBJ2-3 13 TRBV4-3 . . CASSQAKANTQYF TGCGCCAGCAGCCAAGCTAAAGCTAATACGCAGTATTTT
TRBJ2-7 11 TRBV30 few . CAWSRNYEQYF TGTGCCTGGAGCCGTAACTACGAGCAGTACTTC
TRBJ1-4 15 TRBV7-9 once TRBD1 CASSLPTGANEKLFF TGTGCCAGCAGCTTACCGACAGGGGCAAATGAAAAACTGTTTTTT
TRBJ1-1 17 TRBV5-1 . TRBD1 CASSLEGQGVFGTEAFF TGCGCCAGCAGCTTGGAGGGACAGGGGGTTTTTGGCACTGAAGCTTTCTTT
TRBJ1-4 14 TRBV2 . . CASSPRGKNEKLFF TGTGCCAGCAGTCCGAGGGGGAAAAATGAAAAACTGTTTTTT
TRBJ1-1 17 TRBV27 once TRBD1 CASSFARDRGLGTEAFF TGTGCCAGCAGTTTCGCGAGGGACAGGGGGTTGGGCACTGAAGCTTTCTTT
TRBJ2-1 19 TRBV18 few TRBD2 CASSPLGPGGRVRDNEQFF TGTGCCAGCTCACCGCTGGGCCCTGGCGGGAGAGTGCGCGACAATGAGCAGTTCTTC
TRBJ1-5 15 TRBV9 . . CASSLEGHPNQPQHF TGTGCCAGCAGCCTTGAAGGACATCCTAATCAGCCCCAGCATTTT
TRBJ2-1 15 TRBV18 . TRBD2 CASSPPGLYPGEQFF TGTGCCAGCTCACCTCCGGGACTATACCCGGGTGAGCAGTTCTTC
TRBJ1-4 14 TRBV18 few TRBD1 CASSPGQLNEKLFF TGTGCCAGCTCACCGGGACAGCTTAATGAAAAACTGTTTTTT
TRBJ2-2 15 TRBV10-1 . TRBD2 CASKETSGNTGELFF TGCGCCAGCAAGGAGACTAGCGGGAACACCGGGGAGCTGTTTTTT
TRBJ2-1 16 TRBV15 . . CATSGLTGLSYNEQFF TGTGCCACCAGCGGGCTGACAGGCCTCTCCTACAATGAGCAGTTCTTC
TRBJ2-1 13 TRBV9 . . CASSVEEGPYQFF TGTGCCAGCAGCGTAGAGGAGGGTCCGTACCAGTTCTTC
TRBJ1-1 17 TRBV10-1 . TRBD1 CASSAPGQGNMNTEAFF TGCGCCAGCAGTGCCCCGGGACAGGGGAATATGAACACTGAAGCTTTCTTT
TRBJ2-5 15 TRBV7-9 . . CASSLGGTGKETQYF TGTGCCAGCAGCTTAGGGGGGACTGGTAAAGAGACCCAGTACTTC